Below are 21 T cell receptor beta chains sequenced from a single sample in a study of cytomegalovirus exposure and HLA in healthy donors. The PCR used 60 Vbeta and 13 Jbeta primers. Produced via immunoSEQ multiplex PCR; TCRdb's table is partial and in-frame only. The sample yields 90,000 to 100,000 clones, of which the top ten take up roughly 3.5%. The sequencing input was PBMCs. Receptor source: a woman aged 25 to 39 in good health and CMV-seronegative.

The genes are TRBV7-9 and TRBJ1-2; 7 bases fit TRBD1. In germline, CDR1 is SEHNR, CDR2 FQNEAQ (reference sequence). Germline trimming cut 2 bases from V and 4 bases from J; bases unmatched to any gene: 4. The length of the CDR3 is 14 residues. DNA of the CDR3: TGTGCCAGCAGCTTAACCGGGACAGCCTATGGCTACACCTTC. It specifies CASSLTGTAYGYTF.

V usage is TRBV6-5 and J usage is TRBJ2-5, with 7 bases lining up with TRBD1. The J segment lost 11 bases and the V segment lost 4 bases, leaving 13 bases of the junction unmatched. The germline V gene has CDR1 MNHEY and CDR2 SVGAGI. The CDR3 length is 14 residues. CDR3 region: CASSSDRVRKQQYF. CDR3 sequence (DNA): TGTGCCAGCAGTTCCGACAGGGTAAGAAAACAGCAGTACTTC.

This chain links TRBV11-2 with TRBJ1-1, with D possibly TRBD1 on 6 matching bases. V dropped 1 base and J dropped 1 base, with 10 bases sitting between them. The CDR3 totals 15 residues. The V gene's germline CDR1 is SGHAT and CDR2 FQNNGV. The CDR3 bases are TGTGCCAGCAGCTTAGCGTACAGGGCGAACACTGAAGCTTTCTTT. This translates into CASSLAYRANTEAFF.

The rearrangement joins TRBV7-3 to TRBJ1-1; 7 bases line up with TRBD1. J gave up 5 bases and V 3 bases, and 6 bases lay outside the gene matches. Germline assignment: CDR1 SGHTA and CDR2 FQGTGA. The CDR3 covers 14 residues. For the CDR3, the DNA is TGTGCCAGCAGCTTGACAGGGCTCGGGACTGAAGCTTTCTTT. It is translated as CASSLTGLGTEAFF.

The V and J genes are TRBV19 and TRBJ1-1, with a tentative D call TRBD1 (5 bases). CDR3 length: 13 amino acids. V was cut by 4 bases and J by 6 bases, with 12 bases left in between. Looked up from germline, CDR1 is LNHDA and CDR2 is SQIVND (reference sequence). In nucleotides, the CDR3 is TGTGCCAGTAGTAGCAGGGAGGGCCCTGAAGCTTTCTTT. Residues: CASSSREGPEAFF.

V gene TRBV5-4 combines with J gene TRBJ1-1; TRBD1 matches 9 bases. Germline CDR1 reads SGHNT; CDR2 reads YYREEE (reference sequence). The CDR3 contains 14 residues. Losses at the gene ends were 6 bases for V and 4 bases for J; bases not matched to a gene: 7. The CDR3 spells CASNTGGQGTEAFF. The CDR3 DNA is TGTGCCAGCAACACAGGGGGCCAGGGCACTGAAGCTTTCTTT.

This chain joins TRBV7-2 and TRBJ1-2; tentatively, D is TRBD1 (5 bases). Germline CDR1 and CDR2: SGHTA and FQGNSA. V gave up 5 bases and J gave up 4 bases, with 8 bases separating them. The CDR3 length is 12 residues. The CDR3 bases are TGTGCCAGCAGCCCGGGGGGCTATGGCTACACCTTC. Translating gives CASSPGGYGYTF.

The V gene is TRBV9, the J gene TRBJ1-6; D gene unclear. Germline CDR1 and CDR2: SGDLS and YYNGEE. Trimming removed 1 base at V and 10 bases at J, with 6 bases between. The CDR3 runs 12 residues. The CDR3 coding sequence is TGTGCCAGCAGCGTATCCCAGTCACCCCTCCACTTT. This encodes CASSVSQSPLHF.

The chain employs TRBV19 and TRBJ1-2; 12 bases agree with TRBD1. Trimming at V came to 2 bases and at J to 4 bases, leaving 14 bases not matched to a gene. The CDR3 sequence is 19 residues long. The germline V gene has CDR1 LNHDA and CDR2 SQIVND (reference sequence). The DNA of the CDR3 is TGTGCCAGTAGTATAAGGGGCTCCGGGACAGGGGGCACGAGCTATGGCTACACCTTC. This sequence encodes CASSIRGSGTGGTSYGYTF.

The chain combines TRBV18 with TRBJ2-5; 8 bases match TRBD1. From germline, CDR1 is KGHSH and CDR2 LQKENI. The CDR3 length is 14 residues. The V and J ends lost 6 bases and 4 bases, in that order; junction bases with no gene match: 7. Here the CDR3 reads CASSPGQGAETQYF. Written as DNA, the CDR3 is TGTGCCAGCTCGCCCGGACAGGGTGCAGAGACCCAGTACTTC.

This rearrangement joins TRBV5-1 to TRBJ2-7; D gene ambiguous. CDR1 is SGHRS, CDR2 YFSETQ, per germline. The CDR3 has 14 amino acids. The germline V and J ends were trimmed by 0 bases and 5 bases, with 12 bases remaining between them. The CDR3 loop reads CASSLAPDQDEQYF. The DNA for the CDR3 is TGCGCCAGCAGCTTGGCCCCGGATCAGGACGAGCAGTACTTC.

The genes are TRBV7-2 and TRBJ2-7; 12 nucleotides line up with TRBD2. CDR1 is SGHTA and CDR2 is FQGNSA in the germline V gene. The trim removed 2 bases at V and 7 bases at J, leaving 6 bases unmatched. The CDR3 length is 15 residues. DNA of the CDR3: TGTGCCAGCAGCTTAACCCTAGCGGGAGGGCTTGAGCAGTACTTC. Its protein product is CASSLTLAGGLEQYF.

This chain joins TRBV6-6 and TRBJ1-2; D unclear. Germline CDR1 reads MNHNY; CDR2 reads SVGAGI (reference sequence). The CDR3 loop spans 14 amino acids. The ends were cut back, 5 bases at V and 6 bases at J, with 16 bases in the middle. CDR3 protein: CASSQTSGGDGYTF. In DNA, the CDR3 is TGTGCCAGCAGTCAGACCTCCGGTGGAGATGGCTACACCTTC.

V and J are TRBV4-1 and TRBJ2-5; 10 bases are shared with TRBD2. The CDR3 covers 13 residues. CDR1 and CDR2 from the germline V gene are MGHRA and YSYEKL. V was pared by 6 bases and J by 2 bases, with 0 bases of the junction left unmatched. CDR3 in amino acids: CASRGLAQETQYF. The CDR3 coding sequence is TGCGCCAGCAGGGGACTAGCGCAAGAGACCCAGTACTTC.

As concerns this clone: One end of the junction is discordant with germline, which a read error may explain. The chain joins TRBV6-1 to TRBJ1-6; 8 bases map to TRBD1. CDR3 size: 17 residues. Germline CDR1 is MNHNS and CDR2 is SASEGT. The CDR3 nucleotides read TGTGCCAGCAGGGAAGGGACAGGTCCCCCGGCACACTCACCCCTCCACTTT. Residues: CASREGTGPPAHSPLHF.

The chain is built from TRBV6-4 and TRBJ1-5; D is uncertain. Germline V gives CDR1 MRHNA, CDR2 SNTAGT. V was shortened by 4 bases and J by 5 bases, with 9 bases between the two germline ends. This CDR3 is built from 13 residues. CDR3 sequence: CASSAEEHQPQHF. Here the CDR3 DNA reads TGTGCCAGCAGTGCTGAGGAGCATCAGCCCCAGCATTTT.

CDR3: CASSTNFWPQHF. The DNA for the CDR3 is TGTGCCAGCAGTACCAACTTTTGGCCCCAGCATTTT. The chain is built from TRBV6-6 and TRBJ1-5; D uncertain. This CDR3 region has 12 residues. V was clipped by 5 bases and J by 9 bases, with 11 bases between them. Germline V gene data show CDR1 as MNHNY and CDR2 as SVGAGI (reference sequence).

V is TRBV11-2 and J is TRBJ2-3, with D tentatively TRBD2 (6 bases). The CDR3 loop spans 15 amino acids. Germline loops: CDR1 SGHAT, CDR2 FQNNGV. Trimming removed 1 base from V and 5 bases from J, with 13 bases in between. CDR3 nucleotides: TGTGCCAGCAGCTTAGGGGGGGATTGGGGAGATACGCAGTATTTT. Its protein is CASSLGGDWGDTQYF.

The chain carries TRBV28 and TRBJ1-5; D unclear. There are 14 residues in the CDR3. Germline values: CDR1 MDHEN, CDR2 SYDVKM. V gave up 6 bases and J gave up 4 bases, with 13 bases separating them. The CDR3 sequence is CASRFPLLNQPQHF. Here the CDR3 DNA reads TGTGCCAGCAGGTTTCCCCTCTTAAATCAGCCCCAGCATTTT.

The CDR3 DNA sequence: TGTGCTAGTGGCCCCGGCTATGGCTACACCTTC. Its protein product is CASGPGYGYTF. The chain has TRBV12-5 and TRBJ1-2; no reliable D call. The CDR3 is 11 residues long. The V end was cut by 6 bases, the J end by 4 bases, with 6 bases between. Germline loops: CDR1 LGHNT, CDR2 FRNRAP.

This chain joins TRBV7-6 and TRBJ2-5, with 9 bases matching TRBD1. CDR1 is SGHVS, CDR2 FNYEAQ, per germline. The CDR3 contains 15 residues. The J segment lost 0 bases and the V segment lost 3 bases, leaving 2 bases of the junction unmatched. CDR3 DNA: TGTGCCAGCAGCTTGGGGACAGGGTACCAAGAGACCCAGTACTTC. Translation: CASSLGTGYQETQYF.